This passage covers 13 T cell receptor beta chains from one sample sequenced in a study of shared clonotypes between healthy human individuals (dated by TCRdb to about 2020). Library construction relied on the immunoSEQ multiplex PCR assay. Imported from immuneACCESS, the table was reduced by TCRdb to in-frame sequences with V and J called. These copies leave out some clones; in studies compared against another copy, an unresolved V gene accounts for under half, and the cause of the remainder is not known. The sample data list some 500,000 clones, and around 95% of these were observed just once. The ten largest make up 0.055% to 0.075% of the sample. Sequencing was done on a sample of naive CD4+ T cells sorted from blood. The cell subset or site label on this specimen signifies: CD45RA+ positively selected. These receptors came from a woman aged 30 to 39 in good health.

The rearrangement links TRBV4-1 to TRBJ1-5; TRBD1 is a possible D gene (5 bases). Germline CDR1 and CDR2: MGHRA and YSYEKL. Trimming stripped 3 bases from V and 0 bases from J, with 27 bases between. This CDR3 spans 21 amino acids. The CDR3 DNA follows: TGCGCCAGCAGCCAGATACCAAGGGGTCTCCCTAACCCATATAGCAATCAGCCCCAGCATTTT. Its protein product is CASSQIPRGLPNPYSNQPQHF.

The V call is TRBV9, the J call TRBJ1-6, with TRBD1 as a possible D gene (5 bases). Trimming removed 4 bases at V and 8 bases at J, with 13 bases between. This CDR3 has 14 amino acids. Germline V lookup: CDR1 SGDLS, CDR2 YYNGEE. The CDR3 here is CASSTTPGHSPLHF. CDR3 coding DNA: TGTGCCAGCAGCACGACCCCGGGGCATTCACCCCTCCACTTT.

The chain has TRBV28 and TRBJ2-3; D gene unclear. The V end lost 4 bases, the J end lost 0 bases, and 14 bases lay between the germline ends. The CDR3 totals 16 residues. Looked up from germline, CDR1 is MDHEN and CDR2 is SYDVKM. CDR3 residues: CASSSDGVLSTDTQYF. CDR3 sequence (DNA): TGTGCCAGCAGTTCGGATGGAGTTCTTAGCACAGATACGCAGTATTTT.

The sample holds one count of this clone. The chain employs TRBV27 and TRBJ1-4; 10 nucleotides match TRBD1. Germline-derived CDR1 and CDR2 are MNHEY and SMNVEV (reference sequence). The CDR3 totals 15 residues. V was clipped by 4 bases and J by 6 bases; unmatched bases: 5. CDR3 nucleotide sequence: TGTGCCAGCAGTTCGCCCGGGACAGGGGATGAAAAACTGTTTTTT. This translates into CASSSPGTGDEKLFF.

V is TRBV6-5 and J is TRBJ1-4, with a tentative D call TRBD1 (5 bases). V lost 7 bases, J lost 5 bases, and 11 bases lay in between. The CDR3 is 13 amino acids. Germline CDR1 is MNHEY and CDR2 is SVGAGI. The CDR3 DNA sequence: TGTGCCAGCAAGACAGTACGAAATGAAAAACTGTTTTTT. Its translation is CASKTVRNEKLFF.

This clone was seen a few times. The CDR3 DNA sequence: TGTGCCAGTGGCGGAGGACCGGTACGCACCATATATTTT. The encoded protein is CASGGGPVRTIYF. The chain couples TRBV19 to TRBJ1-3; unclear D gene. With 8 bases removed from V and 9 bases from J, the gap between germline ends came to 17 bases. The CDR3 length is 13 residues. Germline V lookup: CDR1 LNHDA, CDR2 SQIVND (reference sequence).

The chain combines TRBV28 with TRBJ1-2, with 8 bases matching TRBD1. With 7 bases clipped from V and 4 bases from J, the junction kept 8 bases outside the gene matches. Per germline, CDR1 MDHEN and CDR2 SYDVKM. The CDR3 sequence is 14 residues long. The DNA of the CDR3 is TGTGCCAGCACCATCGACAGGGGTTTCTATGGCTACACCTTC. Residues: CASTIDRGFYGYTF.

The J gene is TRBJ2-7, the V gene TRBV4-1; D is ambiguous. V lost 4 bases and J lost 3, with 19 bases in between. The CDR3 covers 16 residues. From germline, CDR1 is MGHRA and CDR2 YSYEKL. CDR3 nucleotide sequence: TGCGCCAGCAGCCTCCGTCGAGACCGGTCCCACTACGAGCAGTACTTC. Translated, it gives CASSLRRDRSHYEQYF.

This sequence joins TRBV28 and TRBJ2-3; no firm D call. The CDR3 sequence is 14 residues long. Germline V gene sequence: CDR1 MDHEN, CDR2 SYDVKM. Trimming left V 7 bases short and J 0 bases short, with 11 bases between. CDR3 amino acids: CASMSSPSTDTQYF. The CDR3 bases are TGTGCCAGCATGTCCAGCCCTAGCACAGATACGCAGTATTTT.

This chain connects TRBV12-5 to TRBJ2-1; D possibly corresponds to TRBD2 (5 bases). The CDR3 has 19 amino acids. V lost 2 bases to trimming and J lost 6 bases, with 26 bases between them. Germline CDR1 reads LGHNT; CDR2 reads FRNRAP. The CDR3 loop reads CASGLPSRDFRESFNEQFF. CDR3 in DNA: TGTGCTAGTGGTTTGCCAAGTCGGGATTTTCGGGAATCTTTCAATGAGCAGTTCTTC. The full variable domain, completed using reference TRBV12-5 and TRBJ2-1, is DARVTQTPRHKVTEMGQEVTMRCQPILGHNTVFWYRQTMMQGLELLAYFRNRAPLDDSGMPKDRFSAEMPDATLATLKIQPSEPRDSAVYFCASGLPSRDFRESFNEQFFGPGTRLTVL.

This CDR3 is CASSINRDYNEQFF. The CDR3 region has the DNA TGTGCCAGCAGCATAAACCGGGACTACAATGAGCAGTTCTTC. V gene TRBV11-3 combines with J gene TRBJ2-1, with D maybe TRBD2 (5 bases). The CDR3 covers 14 residues. The germline gives CDR1 SGHNT, CDR2 YENEEA. V lost 5 bases and J lost 3, with 11 bases in between.

This chain joins TRBV5-1 and TRBJ2-2; 9 nucleotides agree with TRBD1. Trimming removed 1 base from V and 5 bases from J; junction bases left unmatched: 6. CDR1 SGHRS and CDR2 YFSETQ come from the germline V gene. CDR3 size: 16 residues. Written as DNA, the CDR3 is TGCGCCAGCAGCTTGACCGGGACAGGGTCGACCGGGGAGCTGTTTTTT. Amino acid sequence: CASSLTGTGSTGELFF.

This chain connects TRBV2 to TRBJ2-5; 9 positions match TRBD1. V was pared by 6 bases and J by 7 bases, with 6 bases of the junction left unmatched. This CDR3 spans 13 amino acids. The germline gives CDR1 SNHLY, CDR2 FYNNEI. In DNA, the CDR3 is TGTGCCAGCAGGGCCGGGACAGGGCTGACCCAGTACTTC. This sequence encodes CASRAGTGLTQYF.